This paragraph covers one TCR beta chain sequence. Its antigen remains unknown. This sample is part of a study of T cell responses to AZD1222 COVID-19 vaccine. Study-wide results and caveats: Researchers took repertoire samples only after the peak T cell response had come. White British ancestry dominated among donors, who included more females, and clonal diversity was possibly underestimated. Once two AZD1222 doses were given, Spike-specific TCR breadth and depth went up. Baseline seropositives among AZD1222 recipients totaled only five to seven.

The germline V gene encodes CDR1 LGHDT and CDR2 YNNKEL (reference sequence). V lost 0 bases and J lost 1, with 12 bases in between. There are 16 residues in the CDR3. TCRdb's copy holds only in-frame clones and misses some; the assay was immunoSEQ multiplex PCR. The data contain around 95,000 clones, around 87% of them singletons. The receptor comes from an adult in good health. Sequences were derived from peripheral blood, sampled on day 0 of MenACWY control vaccination. The chain has TRBV3-1 (or the pseudogene TRBV3-2) and TRBJ1-1, with D possibly matching TRBD1 (6 bases). The CDR3 nucleotides read TGTGCCAGCAGCCAAGAATGCGGGGGCTGGAACACTGAAGCTTTCTTT. Amino acid sequence: CASSQECGGWNTEAFF.